This TCR beta chain was sequenced for a study of blood T cell repertoires in COVID-19. Across the whole study: The United States, Italy and Spain provided the acute and convalescent COVID-19 samples.

The CDR3 spans 15 residues. Trimming removed 4 bases at V and 6 bases at J, with 17 bases between. Germline CDR1 reads KGHDR; CDR2 reads SFDVKD. Before they entered the study, exposed participants had met a COVID-19 case within 2 weeks. As handled by the study authors: Reference gene primer amplification gave nucleated cell count estimates. Sequencing was performed with immunoSEQ multiplex PCR; in TCRdb, only in-frame clones are kept and a portion is missing. Clonal size and the V and J genes are those of that table, whereas D and trimming came from the DNA. The sample has roughly 240,000 clones, about 87% seen once.

This TCR was sampled from a man between 50 and 59 years old who had been exposed to COVID-19. The sample comprised PBMCs or T cells enriched from blood (not recorded which). This chain uses TRBV24-1 with TRBJ1-2; maybe TRBD1 (5 bases). The chain's CDR3 is CATSDTPGRGHGYTF. Here the CDR3 DNA reads TGTGCCACCAGTGACACCCCCGGGAGGGGCCATGGCTACACCTTC.